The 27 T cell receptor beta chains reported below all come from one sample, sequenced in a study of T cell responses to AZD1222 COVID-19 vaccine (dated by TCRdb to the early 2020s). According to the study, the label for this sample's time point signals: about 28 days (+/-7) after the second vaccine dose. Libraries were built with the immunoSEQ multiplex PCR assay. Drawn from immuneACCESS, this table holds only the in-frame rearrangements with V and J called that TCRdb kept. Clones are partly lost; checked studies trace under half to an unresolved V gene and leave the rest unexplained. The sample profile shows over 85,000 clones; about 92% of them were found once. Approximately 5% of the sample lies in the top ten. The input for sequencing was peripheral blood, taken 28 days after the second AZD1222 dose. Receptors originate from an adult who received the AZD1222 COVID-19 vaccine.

CDR3 DNA sequence: TGTGCCAGTAGTATGGGCCAATCCTACGAGCAGTACTTC. It yields the protein CASSMGQSYEQYF. V and J are TRBV19 and TRBJ2-7; no reliable D call. CDR1 and CDR2 (germline): LNHDA, SQIVND (reference sequence). CDR3 length: 13 residues. Deletions cut 3 bases from V and 1 base from J, with 7 bases between.

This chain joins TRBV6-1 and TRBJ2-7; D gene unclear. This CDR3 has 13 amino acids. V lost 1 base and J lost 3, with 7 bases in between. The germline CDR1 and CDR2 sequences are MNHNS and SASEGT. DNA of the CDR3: TGTGCCAGCAGTGAAGTAGGGTACTACGAGCAGTACGTC. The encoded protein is CASSEVGYYEQYV.

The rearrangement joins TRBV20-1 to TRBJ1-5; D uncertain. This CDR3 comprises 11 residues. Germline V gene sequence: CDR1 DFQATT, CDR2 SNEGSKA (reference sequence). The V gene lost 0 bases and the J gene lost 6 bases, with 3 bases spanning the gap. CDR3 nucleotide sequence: TGCAGTGCTAGAGAGGGTCAGCCCCAGCATTTT. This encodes CSAREGQPQHF.

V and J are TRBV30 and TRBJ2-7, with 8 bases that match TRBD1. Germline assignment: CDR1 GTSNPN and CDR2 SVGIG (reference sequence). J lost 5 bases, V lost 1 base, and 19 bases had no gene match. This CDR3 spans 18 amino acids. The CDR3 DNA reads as TGTGCCTGGAGTGGTCCCGGAACCCCAGGGGGCATTTTCCACGAGCAGTACTTC. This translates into CAWSGPGTPGGIFHEQYF.

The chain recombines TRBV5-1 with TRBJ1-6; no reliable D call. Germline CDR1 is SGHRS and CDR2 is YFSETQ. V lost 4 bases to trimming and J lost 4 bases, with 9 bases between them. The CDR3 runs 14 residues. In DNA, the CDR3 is TGCGCCAGCAGCCGAGACACTTATAATTCACCCCTCCACTTT. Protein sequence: CASSRDTYNSPLHF.

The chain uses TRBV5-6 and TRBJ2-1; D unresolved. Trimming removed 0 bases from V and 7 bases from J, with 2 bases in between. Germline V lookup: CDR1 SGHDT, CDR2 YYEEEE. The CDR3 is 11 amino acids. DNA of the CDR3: TGTGCCAGCAGCTTGGGTAATGAGCAGTTCTTC. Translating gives CASSLGNEQFF.

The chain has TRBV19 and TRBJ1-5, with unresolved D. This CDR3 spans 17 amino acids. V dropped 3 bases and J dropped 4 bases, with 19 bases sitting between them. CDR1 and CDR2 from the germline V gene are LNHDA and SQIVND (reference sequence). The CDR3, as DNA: TGTGCCAGTAGTATTGGTCCCCTGGGCAGGAAGAATCAGCCCCAGCATTTT. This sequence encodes CASSIGPLGRKNQPQHF.

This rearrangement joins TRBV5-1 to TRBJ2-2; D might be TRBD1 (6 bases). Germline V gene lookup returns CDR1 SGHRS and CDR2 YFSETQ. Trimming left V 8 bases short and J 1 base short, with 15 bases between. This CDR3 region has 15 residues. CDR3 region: CASLTGDKNTGELFF. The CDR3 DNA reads TGCGCCAGTTTGACAGGAGACAAGAACACCGGGGAGCTGTTTTTT.

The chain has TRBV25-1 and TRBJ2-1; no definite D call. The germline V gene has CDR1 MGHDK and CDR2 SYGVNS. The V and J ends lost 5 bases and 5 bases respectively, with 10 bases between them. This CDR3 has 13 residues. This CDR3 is CASSSLQDNEQFF. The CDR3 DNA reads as TGTGCCAGCAGTTCCCTACAAGACAATGAGCAGTTCTTC.

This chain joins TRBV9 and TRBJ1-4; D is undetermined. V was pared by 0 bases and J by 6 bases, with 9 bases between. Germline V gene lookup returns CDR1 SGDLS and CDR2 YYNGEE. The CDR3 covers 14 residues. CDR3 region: CASSVGSGDEKLFF. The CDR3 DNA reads TGTGCCAGCAGCGTAGGTTCCGGCGATGAAAAACTGTTTTTT.

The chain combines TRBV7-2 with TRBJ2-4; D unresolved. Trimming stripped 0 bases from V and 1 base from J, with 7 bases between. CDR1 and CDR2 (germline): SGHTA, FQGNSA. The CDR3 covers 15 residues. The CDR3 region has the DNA TGTGCCAGCAGCTTAGCGTCGGAGGCCAAAAACATTCAGTACTTC. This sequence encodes CASSLASEAKNIQYF.

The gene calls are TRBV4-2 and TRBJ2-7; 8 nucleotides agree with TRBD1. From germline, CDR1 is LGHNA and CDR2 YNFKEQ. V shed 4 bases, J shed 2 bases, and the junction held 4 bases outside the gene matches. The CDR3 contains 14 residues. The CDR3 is CASSPAGGTYEQYF. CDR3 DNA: TGTGCCAGCAGCCCCGCAGGGGGCACCTACGAGCAGTACTTC.

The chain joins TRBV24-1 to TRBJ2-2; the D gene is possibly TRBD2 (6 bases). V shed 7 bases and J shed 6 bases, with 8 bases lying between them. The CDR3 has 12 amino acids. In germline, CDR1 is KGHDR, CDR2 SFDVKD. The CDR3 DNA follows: TGTGCCACCAGGGGACTTTCCGGGGAGCTGTTTTTT. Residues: CATRGLSGELFF.

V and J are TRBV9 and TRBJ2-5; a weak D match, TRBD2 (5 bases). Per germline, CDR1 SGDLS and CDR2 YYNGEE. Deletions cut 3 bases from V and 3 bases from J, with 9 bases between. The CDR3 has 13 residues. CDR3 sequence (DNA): TGTGCCAGCAGCGGCACCGGGGAAGAGACCCAGTACTTC. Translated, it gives CASSGTGEETQYF.

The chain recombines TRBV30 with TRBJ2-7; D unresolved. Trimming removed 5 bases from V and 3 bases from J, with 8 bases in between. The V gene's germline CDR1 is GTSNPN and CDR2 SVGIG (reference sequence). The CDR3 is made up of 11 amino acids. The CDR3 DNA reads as TGTGCCTGGGCGTGGGGCTACGAGCAGTACTTC. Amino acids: CAWAWGYEQYF.

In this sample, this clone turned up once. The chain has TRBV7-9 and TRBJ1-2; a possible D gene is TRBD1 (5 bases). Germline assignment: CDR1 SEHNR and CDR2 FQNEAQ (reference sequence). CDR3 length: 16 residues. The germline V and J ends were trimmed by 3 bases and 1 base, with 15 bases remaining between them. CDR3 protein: CASSFPGTPSNYGYTF. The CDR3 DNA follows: TGTGCCAGCAGCTTCCCCGGGACCCCGAGTAACTATGGCTACACCTTC.

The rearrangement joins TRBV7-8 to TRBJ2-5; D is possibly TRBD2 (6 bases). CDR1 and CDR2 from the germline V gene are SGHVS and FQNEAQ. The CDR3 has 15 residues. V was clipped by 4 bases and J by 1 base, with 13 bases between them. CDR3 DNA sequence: TGTGCCAGCAGCTCAACCGGGACTTCCCAAGAGACCCAGTACTTC. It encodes CASSSTGTSQETQYF.

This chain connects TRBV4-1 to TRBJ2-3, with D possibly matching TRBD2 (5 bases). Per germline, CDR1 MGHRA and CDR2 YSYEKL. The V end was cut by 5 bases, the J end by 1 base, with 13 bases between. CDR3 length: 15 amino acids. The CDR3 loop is CASSSRTLRTDTQYF. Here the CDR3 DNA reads TGCGCCAGCAGCTCTCGGACTCTTCGCACAGATACGCAGTATTTT.

The CDR3: CASSLTSLEVSSYNSPLHF. The CDR3 nucleotides read TGTGCCAGCAGCTTAACGAGCTTGGAGGTGAGCTCCTATAATTCACCCCTCCACTTT. The rearrangement links TRBV7-3 to TRBJ1-6; D gene unclear. The CDR3 extends over 19 amino acids. Trimming took off 0 bases at V and 0 bases at J, with 15 bases between the two ends. CDR1 and CDR2 (germline): SGHTA, FQGTGA. Using reference TRBV7-3 and TRBJ1-6 for the parts outside the CDR3, the full variable domain is GAGVSQTPSNKVTEKGKYVELRCDPISGHTALYWYRQSLGQGPEFLIYFQGTGAADDSGLPNDRFFAVRPEGSVSTLKIQRTERGDSAVYLCASSLTSLEVSSYNSPLHFGNGTRLTVT.

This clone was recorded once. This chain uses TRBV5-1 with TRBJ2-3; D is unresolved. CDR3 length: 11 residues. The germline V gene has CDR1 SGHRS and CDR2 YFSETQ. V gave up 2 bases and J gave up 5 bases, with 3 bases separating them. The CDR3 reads CASSFRDTQYF. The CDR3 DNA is TGCGCCAGCAGCTTCCGAGATACGCAGTATTTT.

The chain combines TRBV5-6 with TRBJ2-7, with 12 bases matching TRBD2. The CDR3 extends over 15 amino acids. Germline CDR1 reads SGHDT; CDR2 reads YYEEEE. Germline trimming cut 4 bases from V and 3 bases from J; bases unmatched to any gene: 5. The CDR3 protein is CASSGGLAGFYEQYV. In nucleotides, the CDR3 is TGTGCCAGCAGCGGGGGACTAGCGGGTTTCTACGAGCAGTACGTC.

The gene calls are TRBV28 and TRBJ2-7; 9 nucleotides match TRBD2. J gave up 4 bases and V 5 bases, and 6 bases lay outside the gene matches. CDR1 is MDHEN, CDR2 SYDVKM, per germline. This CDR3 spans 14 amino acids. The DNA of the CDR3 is TGTGCCAGCAGTCTGCGGGGGGGCCTTTACGAGCAGTACTTC. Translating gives CASSLRGGLYEQYF.

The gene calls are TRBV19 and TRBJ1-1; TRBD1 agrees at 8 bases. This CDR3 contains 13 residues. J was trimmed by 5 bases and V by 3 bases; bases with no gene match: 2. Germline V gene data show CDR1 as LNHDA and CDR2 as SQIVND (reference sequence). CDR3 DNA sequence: TGTGCCAGTAGTATTACAGGGGGGACTGAAGCTTTCTTT. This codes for CASSITGGTEAFF.

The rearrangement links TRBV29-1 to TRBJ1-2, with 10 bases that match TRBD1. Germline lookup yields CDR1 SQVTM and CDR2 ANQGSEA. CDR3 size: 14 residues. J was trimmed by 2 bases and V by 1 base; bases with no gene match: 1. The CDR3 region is CSVEADRGNYGYTF. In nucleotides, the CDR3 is TGCAGCGTTGAAGCGGACAGGGGGAACTATGGCTACACCTTC.

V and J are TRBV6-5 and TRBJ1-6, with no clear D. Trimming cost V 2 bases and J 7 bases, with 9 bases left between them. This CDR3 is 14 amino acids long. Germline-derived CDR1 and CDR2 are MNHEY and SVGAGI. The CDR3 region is CASSYGYSNSPLHF. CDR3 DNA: TGTGCCAGCAGTTACGGATATTCGAATTCACCCCTCCACTTT.

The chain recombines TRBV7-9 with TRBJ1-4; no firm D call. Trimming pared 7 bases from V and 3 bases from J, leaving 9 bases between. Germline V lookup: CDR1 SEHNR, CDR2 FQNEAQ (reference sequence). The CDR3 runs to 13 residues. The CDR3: CASTTWSNEKLFF. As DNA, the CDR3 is TGTGCCAGCACCACCTGGTCTAATGAAAAACTGTTTTTT.

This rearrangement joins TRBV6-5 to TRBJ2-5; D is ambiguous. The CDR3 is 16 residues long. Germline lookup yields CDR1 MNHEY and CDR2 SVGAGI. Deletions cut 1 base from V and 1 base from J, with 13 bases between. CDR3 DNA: TGTGCCAGCAGTTACTTTAGTAGCCGGATCCAAGAGACCCAGTACTTC. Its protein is CASSYFSSRIQETQYF.